The 17 T cell receptor beta chains listed next were all sequenced from one sample in a study of CD4 T cells in relation to SARS-CoV-2 and coronaviruses. Sequenced by immunoSEQ multiplex PCR; TCRdb stores in-frame clones only, minus some. Here the sample spans some 60,000 clones, about 90% being singletons. Sequenced: naive CD4+ T cells from PBMCs. Sample subset: naive CD4+ T cells isolated by negative enrichment. These receptors came from an adult with COVID-19.

This chain uses TRBV6-5 with TRBJ2-7, with TRBD1 as a possible D gene (5 bases). Looked up from germline, CDR1 is MNHEY and CDR2 is SVGAGI. This CDR3 spans 15 amino acids. V was clipped by 0 bases and J by 3 bases, with 12 bases between them. The CDR3 nucleotides are TGTGCCAGCAGTTACTCAAGGGGCCGGAGCTACGAGCAGTACTTC. Protein product: CASSYSRGRSYEQYF.

This chain joins TRBV30 and TRBJ2-7; D call uncertain. Trimming shortened V by 2 bases and J by 7 bases, and 15 bases separated the two germline ends. This CDR3 spans 13 amino acids. Germline CDR1 and CDR2: GTSNPN and SVGIG (reference sequence). The CDR3 DNA follows: TGTGCCTGGAGTAGGCAGGCCGTGCCGGAGCAGTACTTC. Translating gives CAWSRQAVPEQYF. Combining the CDR3 with reference TRBV30 and TRBJ2-7 gives the whole variable domain SQTIHQWPATLVQPVGSPLSLECTVEGTSNPNLYWYRQAAGRGLQLLFYSVGIGQISSEVPQNLSASRPQDRQFILSSKKLLLSDSGFYLCAWSRQAVPEQYFGPGTRLTVT.

The genes are TRBV7-3 and TRBJ2-1; 8 bases fit TRBD1. Germline values: CDR1 SGHTA, CDR2 FQGTGA. The CDR3 totals 15 residues. V shed 5 bases, J shed 6 bases, and the junction held 9 bases outside the gene matches. This CDR3 reads CASSPDRETSNEQFF. The DNA of the CDR3 is TGTGCCAGCAGCCCGGACAGGGAGACTTCCAATGAGCAGTTCTTC.

The V call is TRBV3-1 (or the pseudogene TRBV3-2), the J call TRBJ2-5; TRBD1 matches at 9 bases. The CDR3 is 15 amino acids. V shed 6 bases and J 5 bases; nucleotides not matched to a gene: 10. The germline V gene encodes CDR1 LGHDT and CDR2 YNNKEL (reference sequence). The CDR3 coding sequence is TGTGCCAGCAGTTGGTTACAGGGGGCCTGGGAGACCCAGTACTTC. This gives the protein CASSWLQGAWETQYF.

The V and J genes are TRBV5-4 and TRBJ1-1; TRBD1 is a possible D gene (6 bases). Deletions cut 2 bases from V and 0 bases from J, with 17 bases between. Germline V gene sequence: CDR1 SGHNT, CDR2 YYREEE (reference sequence). The CDR3 is 17 residues long. DNA of the CDR3: TGTGCCAGCAGCTTAAGGGTATCTGGGGACATGAACACTGAAGCTTTCTTT. Translated, it gives CASSLRVSGDMNTEAFF.

The J gene is TRBJ2-1, the V gene TRBV10-3, with 11 nucleotides matching TRBD2. The CDR3 extends over 16 amino acids. Germline V lookup: CDR1 ENHRY, CDR2 SYGVKD. The ends lost 7 bases at V and 6 bases at J; junction bases unmatched: 11. CDR3 protein: CAITGGSGRAVNEQFF. CDR3 DNA: TGTGCCATCACAGGGGGTAGCGGGAGGGCCGTCAATGAGCAGTTCTTC.

The chain joins TRBV20-1 to TRBJ1-1; D is uncertain. The CDR3 has 13 residues. Germline V gives CDR1 DFQATT, CDR2 SNEGSKA (reference sequence). Trimming took off 5 bases at V and 1 base at J, with 11 bases between the two ends. The CDR3 coding sequence is TGCAGTGCTCGTGGTTGGGAGAACACTGAAGCTTTCTTT. Encoded protein: CSARGWENTEAFF.

The chain uses TRBV5-1 and TRBJ2-2; the D gene is possibly TRBD1 (5 bases). The CDR3 consists of 15 residues. The germline gives CDR1 SGHRS, CDR2 YFSETQ. V was shortened by 0 bases and J by 2 bases, with 8 bases between the two germline ends. This CDR3 is CASSLGGANTGELFF. As DNA, the CDR3 is TGCGCCAGCAGCTTGGGGGGCGCAAACACCGGGGAGCTGTTTTTT.

The chain carries TRBV14 and TRBJ1-1, with a weak D call TRBD1 (5 bases). Per germline, CDR1 SGHDN and CDR2 FVKESK. V was pared by 0 bases and J by 10 bases, with 18 bases between. This CDR3 contains 15 residues. CDR3 DNA: TGTGCCAGCAGCCAAGATCTTGCACGGACGGGGCGAGCTTTCTTT. Protein product: CASSQDLARTGRAFF. Complete variable domain (other parts from reference TRBV14 and TRBJ1-1): EAGVTQFPSHSVIEKGQTVTLRCDPISGHDNLYWYRRVMGKEIKFLLHFVKESKQDESGMPNNRFLAERTGGTYSTLKVQPAELEDSGVYFCASSQDLARTGRAFFGQGTRLTVV.

The chain carries TRBV27 and TRBJ2-4; D remains unclear. V dropped 10 bases and J dropped 9 bases, with 13 bases sitting between them. CDR1 and CDR2 (germline): MNHEY, SMNVEV (reference sequence). This CDR3 contains 11 residues. In DNA, the CDR3 is TGTGCCAACATGGACCGAACCATTCAGTACTTC. As protein: CANMDRTIQYF.

This sequence joins TRBV3-1 (or the pseudogene TRBV3-2) and TRBJ2-7; TRBD1 matches at 8 bases. The CDR3 covers 17 residues. In germline, CDR1 is LGHDT, CDR2 YNNKEL (reference sequence). V dropped 0 bases and J dropped 3; count of bases not matched to a gene: 10. CDR3 nucleotide sequence: TGTGCCAGCAGCCAAGAGGGAGGCGGACAGGGAGGCTACGAGCAGTACTTC. Amino acids: CASSQEGGGQGGYEQYF.

This sequence joins TRBV7-2 and TRBJ1-3; no firm D call. The CDR3 contains 15 residues. Germline CDR1 is SGHTA and CDR2 is FQGNSA. Trimming took off 5 bases at V and 0 bases at J, with 11 bases between the two ends. In DNA, the CDR3 is TGTGCCAGCAGCGCTCTAGCTAACTCTGGAAACACCATATATTTT. Its translation is CASSALANSGNTIYF.

V usage is TRBV7-3 and J usage is TRBJ2-6; D perhaps matches TRBD2 (6 bases). CDR1 is SGHTA and CDR2 is FQGTGA in the germline V gene. The CDR3 spans 18 residues. Trimming cost V 5 bases and J 1 base, with 18 bases left between them. CDR3 amino acids: CASSPTGLLISGANVLTF. CDR3 DNA: TGTGCCAGCAGCCCAACGGGACTCCTGATATCTGGGGCCAACGTCCTGACTTTC.

The chain recombines TRBV5-5 with TRBJ2-3; 12 bases agree with TRBD2. Per the germline V gene, CDR1 is SGHKS and CDR2 is YYEKEE (reference sequence). Trimming cost V 0 bases and J 4 bases; bases outside gene matches: 0. CDR3 length: 15 residues. The CDR3, as DNA: TGTGCCAGCAGCTTGGGGACTAGCGGGGCAGATACGCAGTATTTT. Translating it yields CASSLGTSGADTQYF.

The genes are TRBV5-1 and TRBJ2-2, with 7 nucleotides matching TRBD1. Germline loops: CDR1 SGHRS, CDR2 YFSETQ. J gave up 6 bases and V 0 bases, and 5 bases lay outside the gene matches. The CDR3 length is 15 residues. This CDR3 reads CASSLGQGRPGELFF. The CDR3 DNA reads as TGCGCCAGCAGCTTGGGACAGGGTCGTCCCGGGGAGCTGTTTTTT.

V is TRBV10-2 and J is TRBJ2-2; 8 nucleotides match TRBD1. V lost 8 bases to trimming and J lost 2 bases; unmatched junction nucleotides: 4. The germline V gene has CDR1 WSHSY and CDR2 SAAADI. The CDR3 is 14 amino acids. The CDR3 protein is CASEDRDNTGELFF. The CDR3 nucleotides are TGCGCCAGCGAGGACAGGGATAACACCGGGGAGCTGTTTTTT.

This sequence joins TRBV7-8 and TRBJ1-2; 8 bases fit TRBD1. The CDR3 consists of 13 residues. The V segment lost 5 bases and the J segment 7 bases; nucleotides outside the gene matches: 6. Germline V gene sequence: CDR1 SGHVS, CDR2 FQNEAQ. CDR3 coding DNA: TGTGCCAGCAGCAGACAGGGGAGAAGTGGCTACACCTTC. Its translation: CASSRQGRSGYTF. Full variable domain (rest looked up from reference TRBV7-8 and TRBJ1-2): GAGVSQSPRYKVAKRGQDVALRCDPISGHVSLFWYQQALGQGPEFLTYFQNEAQLDKSGLPSDRFFAERPEGSVSTLKIQRTQQEDSAVYLCASSRQGRSGYTFGSGTRLTVV.